Given below is one TCR beta chain in context. Its antigen remains unknown. Through 5' RACE with UMI labels, the TRB cDNA libraries were prepared. TCRdb reprocessed the 5' RACE reads; each CDR3 protein has one entry and no DNA is given. This sample's clone table lists 85,000 to 120,000 distinct CDR3 sequences. Every CD8+ T cell subset underwent triplicate sorting at 300,000 cells apiece. The data were obtained in a study of CXCR3-negative and CXCR3-positive naive CD8 T cells. Overall study results and limits: Higher TRB CDR3 hydrophobicity marked CXCR3-positive naive cells relative to CXCR3-negative naive cells.

In germline, CDR1 is DFQATT, CDR2 SNEGSKA (reference sequence). This CDR3 region has 15 residues. Sequencing was done on a sample of naive CXCR3+ CD8+ T cells from blood. Subset in this sample: CD45RO-CCR7+CD27+CD95- naive CD8+ T cells expressing CXCR3 (TNR3+). This chain joins TRBV20-1 and TRBJ2-7; TCRdb's D call of TRBD1 is untestable without DNA. The receptor was isolated from a human donor in good health. Some clones in this sample may be carry-over from other donors' samples. The CDR3 spells CSARAGGGGLPTWYF.